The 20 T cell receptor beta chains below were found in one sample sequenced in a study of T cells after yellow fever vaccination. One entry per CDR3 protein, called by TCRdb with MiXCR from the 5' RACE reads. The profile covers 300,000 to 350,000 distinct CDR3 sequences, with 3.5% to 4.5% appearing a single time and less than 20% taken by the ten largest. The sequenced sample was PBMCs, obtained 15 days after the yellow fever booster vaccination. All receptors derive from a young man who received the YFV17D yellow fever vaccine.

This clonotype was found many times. CDR3 nucleotides: TGTGCCAGCAGCGCAGTCCGGGGGAGCTCCTACAATGAGCAGTTCTTC. Its protein is CASSAVRGSSYNEQFF. The chain has TRBV11-2 and TRBJ2-1; TRBD2 might be the D (6 bases). There are 16 residues in the CDR3. Germline CDR1 SGHAT, CDR2 FQNNGV. V dropped 5 bases and J dropped 0 bases, with 14 bases sitting between them.

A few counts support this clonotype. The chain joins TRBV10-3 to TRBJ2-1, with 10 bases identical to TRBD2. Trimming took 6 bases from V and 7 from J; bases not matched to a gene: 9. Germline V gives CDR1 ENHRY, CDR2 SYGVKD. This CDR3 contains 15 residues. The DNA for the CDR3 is TGTGCCATCAGCCCTGGGGAGCGGGGGGGGAATGAGCAGTTCTTC. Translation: CAISPGERGGNEQFF.

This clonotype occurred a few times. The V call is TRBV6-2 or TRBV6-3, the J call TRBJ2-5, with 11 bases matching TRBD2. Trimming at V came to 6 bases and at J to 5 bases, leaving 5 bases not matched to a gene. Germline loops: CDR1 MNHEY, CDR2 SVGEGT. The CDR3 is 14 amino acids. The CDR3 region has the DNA TGTGCCAGCAGGATAGCGGGGGGGCACGAGACCCAGTACTTC. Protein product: CASRIAGGHETQYF.

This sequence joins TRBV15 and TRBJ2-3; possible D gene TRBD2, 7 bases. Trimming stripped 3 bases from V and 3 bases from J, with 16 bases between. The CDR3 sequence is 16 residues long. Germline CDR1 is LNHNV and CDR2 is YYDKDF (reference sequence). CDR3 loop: CATSRALRGLTDTQYF. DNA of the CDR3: TGTGCCACCAGCAGGGCCCTGCGGGGGCTGACAGATACGCAGTATTTT.

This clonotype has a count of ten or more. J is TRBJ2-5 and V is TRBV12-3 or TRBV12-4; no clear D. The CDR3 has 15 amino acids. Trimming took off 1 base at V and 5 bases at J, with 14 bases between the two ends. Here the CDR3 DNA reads TGTGCCAGCAGTTTAGGACCTAACGTTGGGGAGACCCAGTACTTC. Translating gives CASSLGPNVGETQYF.

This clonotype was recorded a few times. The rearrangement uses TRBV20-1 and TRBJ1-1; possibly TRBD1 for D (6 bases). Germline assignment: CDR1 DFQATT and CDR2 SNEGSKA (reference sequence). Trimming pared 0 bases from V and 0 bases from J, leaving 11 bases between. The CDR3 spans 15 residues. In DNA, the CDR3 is TGCAGTGCTAGAGACCAGGACAGCATGAACACTGAAGCTTTCTTT. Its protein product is CSARDQDSMNTEAFF.

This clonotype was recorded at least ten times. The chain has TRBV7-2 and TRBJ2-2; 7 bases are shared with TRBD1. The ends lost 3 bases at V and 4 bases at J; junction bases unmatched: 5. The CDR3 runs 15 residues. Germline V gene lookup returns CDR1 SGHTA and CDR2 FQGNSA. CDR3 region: CASSFRTGVTGELFF. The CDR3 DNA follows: TGTGCCAGCAGCTTCCGGACAGGCGTCACCGGGGAGCTGTTTTTT.

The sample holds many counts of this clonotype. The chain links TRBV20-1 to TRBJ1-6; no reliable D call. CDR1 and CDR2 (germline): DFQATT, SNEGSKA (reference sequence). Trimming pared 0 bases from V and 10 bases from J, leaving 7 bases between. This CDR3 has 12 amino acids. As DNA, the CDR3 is TGCAGTGCTAGAGAGGGCGGGTCACCCCTCCACTTT. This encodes CSAREGGSPLHF.

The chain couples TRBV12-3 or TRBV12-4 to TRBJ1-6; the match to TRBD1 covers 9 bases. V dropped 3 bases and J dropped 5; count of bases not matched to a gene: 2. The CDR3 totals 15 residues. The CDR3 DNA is TGTGCCAGCAGTTTCGACAGGGGGGATAATTCACCCCTCCACTTT. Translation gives CASSFDRGDNSPLHF.

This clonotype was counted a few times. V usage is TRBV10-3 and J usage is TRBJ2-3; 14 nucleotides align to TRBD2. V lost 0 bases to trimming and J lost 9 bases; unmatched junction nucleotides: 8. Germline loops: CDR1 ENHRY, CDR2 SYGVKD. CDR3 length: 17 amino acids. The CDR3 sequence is CAISESSGLAGGHTQYF. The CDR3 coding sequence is TGTGCCATCAGTGAGTCTAGCGGACTAGCGGGGGGTCACACGCAGTATTTT.

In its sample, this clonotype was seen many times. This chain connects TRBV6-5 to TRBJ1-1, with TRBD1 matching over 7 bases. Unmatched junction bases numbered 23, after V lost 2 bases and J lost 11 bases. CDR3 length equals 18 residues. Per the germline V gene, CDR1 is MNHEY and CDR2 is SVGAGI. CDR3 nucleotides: TGTGCCAGCAGTTACAACACAGGGGCTCTTTTATCGGATGCTGGGGCTTTCTTT. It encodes CASSYNTGALLSDAGAFF.

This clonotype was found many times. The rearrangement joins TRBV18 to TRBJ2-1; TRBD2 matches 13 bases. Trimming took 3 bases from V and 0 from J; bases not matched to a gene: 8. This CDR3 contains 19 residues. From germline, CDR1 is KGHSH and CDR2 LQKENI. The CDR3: CASSPRTSGGLSSYNEQFF. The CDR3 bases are TGTGCCAGCTCACCTCGGACTAGCGGGGGACTAAGCTCCTACAATGAGCAGTTCTTC.

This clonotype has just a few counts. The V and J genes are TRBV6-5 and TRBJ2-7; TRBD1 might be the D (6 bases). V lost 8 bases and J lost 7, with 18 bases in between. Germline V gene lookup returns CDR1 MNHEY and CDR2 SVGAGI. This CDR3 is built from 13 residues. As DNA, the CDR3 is TGTGCCAGCGTGGGGGCCGGGCCTAAGGAGCAGTACGTC. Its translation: CASVGAGPKEQYV.

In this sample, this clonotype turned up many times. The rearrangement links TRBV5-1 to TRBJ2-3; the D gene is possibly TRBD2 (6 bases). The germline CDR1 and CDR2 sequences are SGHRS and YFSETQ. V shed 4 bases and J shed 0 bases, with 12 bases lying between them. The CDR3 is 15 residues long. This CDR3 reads CASSLDGGSTDTQYF. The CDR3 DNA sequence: TGCGCCAGCAGCCTCGACGGGGGAAGCACAGATACGCAGTATTTT.

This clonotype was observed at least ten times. This chain's CDR3 is CSARTPDRGLVHEQYF. CDR3 nucleotide sequence: TGCAGTGCTAGAACACCGGACCGGGGGCTCGTCCACGAGCAGTACTTC. The rearrangement uses TRBV20-1 and TRBJ2-7; D is possibly TRBD1 or TRBD2 (6 bases each). This CDR3 has 16 amino acids. V lost 2 bases and J lost 5, with 22 bases in between. CDR1 DFQATT and CDR2 SNEGSKA come from the germline V gene (reference sequence).

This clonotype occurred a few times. The CDR3 here is CASSPRGGATDTQYF. Here the CDR3 DNA reads TGTGCCAGCAGTCCGCGGGGGGGCGCGACAGATACGCAGTATTTT. The rearrangement joins TRBV6-2 or TRBV6-3 to TRBJ2-3; 9 nucleotides agree with TRBD2. Per the germline V gene, CDR1 is MNHEY and CDR2 is SVGEGT. Trimming at V came to 5 bases and at J to 3 bases, leaving 6 bases not matched to a gene. This CDR3 has 15 amino acids.

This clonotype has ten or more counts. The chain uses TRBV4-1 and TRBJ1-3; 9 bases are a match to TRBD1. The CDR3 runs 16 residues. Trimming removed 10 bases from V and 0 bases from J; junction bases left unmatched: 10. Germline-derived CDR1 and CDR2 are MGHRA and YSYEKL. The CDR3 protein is CATSKQGAHSGNTIYF. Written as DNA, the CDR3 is TGCGCCACTTCGAAACAGGGGGCCCACTCTGGAAACACCATATATTTT.

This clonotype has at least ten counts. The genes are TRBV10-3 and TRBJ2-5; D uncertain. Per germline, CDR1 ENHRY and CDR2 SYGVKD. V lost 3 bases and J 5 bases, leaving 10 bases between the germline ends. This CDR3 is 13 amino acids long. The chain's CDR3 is CAISDALRETQYF. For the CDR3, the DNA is TGTGCCATCAGTGATGCGTTGCGGGAGACCCAGTACTTC.

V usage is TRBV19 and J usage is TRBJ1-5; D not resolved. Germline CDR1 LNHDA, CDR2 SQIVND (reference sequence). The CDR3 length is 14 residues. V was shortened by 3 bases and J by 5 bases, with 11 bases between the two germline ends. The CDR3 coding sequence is TGTGCCAGTAGTATCGGCCAGGCCCATCAGCCCCAGCATTTT. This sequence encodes CASSIGQAHQPQHF.

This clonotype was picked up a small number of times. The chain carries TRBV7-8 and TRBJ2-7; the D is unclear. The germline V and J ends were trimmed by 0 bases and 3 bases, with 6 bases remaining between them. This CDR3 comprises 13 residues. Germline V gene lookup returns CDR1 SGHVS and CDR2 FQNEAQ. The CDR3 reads CASSLALRYEQYV. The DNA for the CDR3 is TGTGCCAGCAGCTTAGCGCTACGCTACGAGCAGTACGTC.